The 6 T cell receptor beta chains below come from one sample, sequenced in a study of blood T cell repertoires in COVID-19. Assay used: immunoSEQ multiplex PCR; TCRdb lists only in-frame clones, some missing. The table has a few hundred thousand clones, 75% to 85% seen once. Sequenced input: PBMCs or T cells enriched from blood (not recorded which). The receptor source for this set is a woman between 40 and 55 years old with acute COVID-19.

The chain's CDR3 is CASTKAGGGDEKLFF. For the CDR3, the DNA is TGTGCCAGCACAAAGGCCGGAGGAGGGGATGAAAAACTGTTTTTT. This chain uses TRBV9 with TRBJ1-4; a weak D match, TRBD1 (5 bases). Germline V lookup: CDR1 SGDLS, CDR2 YYNGEE. The CDR3 is 15 amino acids. V was trimmed by 6 bases and J by 6 bases, leaving 18 bases between them.

The gene calls are TRBV7-9 and TRBJ1-2; 7 bases fit TRBD1. The V and J ends lost 8 bases and 6 bases, in that order; junction bases with no gene match: 12. CDR3 length: 14 amino acids. In germline, CDR1 is SEHNR, CDR2 FQNEAQ (reference sequence). CDR3 DNA sequence: TGTGCCAGCTTGTCGGGACAGACCGCCAATGGCTACACCTTC. This encodes CASLSGQTANGYTF.

The chain links TRBV9 to TRBJ2-7, with 8 positions matching TRBD2. CDR1 is SGDLS, CDR2 YYNGEE, per germline. The junction had 5 bases not matched to a gene; V was cut back by 0 bases and J by 6 bases. The CDR3 length is 14 residues. The CDR3, as DNA: TGTGCCAGCAGCGTAGCTAGCGGGTTTCCCGAGCAGTACTTC. This gives the protein CASSVASGFPEQYF. The whole variable domain, filled in from reference TRBV9 and TRBJ2-7, reads DSGVTQTPKHLITATGQRVTLRCSPRSGDLSVYWYQQSLDQGLQFLIQYYNGEERAKGNILERFSAQQFPDLHSELNLSSLELGDSALYFCASSVASGFPEQYFGPGTRLTVT.

J is TRBJ1-2 and V is TRBV3-1 (or the pseudogene TRBV3-2), with 9 bases matching TRBD1. V shed 0 bases and J 7 bases; nucleotides not matched to a gene: 9. Germline-derived CDR1 and CDR2 are LGHDT and YNNKEL (reference sequence). The CDR3 is 16 amino acids. CDR3 residues: CASSQDLSTGGRGYTF. DNA for the CDR3: TGTGCCAGCAGCCAAGATCTTAGTACAGGGGGCCGTGGCTACACCTTC.

The genes are TRBV5-1 and TRBJ1-4, with 8 bases lining up with TRBD1. CDR3 length: 14 residues. The V segment lost 4 bases and the J segment 3 bases; nucleotides outside the gene matches: 2. The germline gives CDR1 SGHRS, CDR2 YFSETQ. The CDR3 sequence: CASSRQGSNEKLFF. Here the CDR3 DNA reads TGCGCCAGCAGCCGACAGGGGTCTAATGAAAAACTGTTTTTT.

This chain connects TRBV6-1 to TRBJ2-7, with 12 bases aligning to TRBD1. In germline, CDR1 is MNHNS, CDR2 SASEGT. J was trimmed by 7 bases and V by 2 bases; bases with no gene match: 9. The CDR3 is 16 residues long. CDR3 region: CASSEKPGQGAGEQYF. For the CDR3, the DNA is TGTGCCAGCAGTGAAAAACCGGGACAGGGGGCTGGGGAGCAGTACTTC.